This entry features one TCR beta chain sequence. Its recognized antigen is unknown. The sample is drawn from a study of monozygotic twins with inflammatory bowel disease (dated by TCRdb to between 2018 and 2020). For the wider study: A total of some 30 monozygotic twin pairs were included in the full study, comprising nine German pairs (four IBD-concordant, five IBD-discordant) and 19 IBD-discordant Danish pairs. The search for disease-associated traits relied mainly on comparing IBD patients with their genetically identical healthy co-twins within discordant pairs. Each individual had, on average, about 151 000 unique TCRalpha sequences and 181 000 unique TCRbeta sequences available for analysis. The full study reports these points: Background noise and inter-individual variability may have been introduced into the repertoires by the differing immunosuppressive treatments among patients. Compared with healthy twins, IBD patients shared fewer clonotypes with other individuals, and the difference was most pronounced in patients with signs of disease activity. Repertoire similarity did not differ between concordant and discordant twins, which could be due to limited statistical power. Measured by the inverse Simpson index, TCRbeta repertoire diversity was lower in IBD patients than in their healthy co-twins. Distinction between different T cell subtypes could not be achieved in the analysis. No single strong signal or clonotype linked to IBD turned up in the results, so the idea that one exists was not supported.

As encoded in the germline V gene, CDR1 is MNHEY while CDR2 is SVGAGI. The CDR3 has 15 amino acids, counting the end cysteine and phenylalanine. This entry has no DNA. The method behind the library was 5' RACE. For each TCR library, around 4,000 ng of total RNA was used. For each sample, cDNA synthesis with SMARTScribe reverse transcriptase was split into eight separate reactions. Unique molecular identifiers containing a 6-nucleotide sample barcode were introduced through template switching during cDNA synthesis. TCRalpha and TCRbeta cDNA was amplified in two nested PCRs of around 15 and 10 cycles, and bead purification was carried out after each PCR. Before amplification, cDNA was treated with uracil DNA-glycosylase and purified using the QIAquick PCR purification kit. The second PCR added Illumina TruSeq-compatible adapters along with sample-specific barcodes. TapeStation and Qubit were used to check library quality and concentration, and approximately 5.5 ng of each library went into the pool. The pooled libraries were sequenced with 2 x 100 bp reads and custom sequencing primers on an Illumina HiSeq2500 single-index Rapid Run. The published analysis was carried out like this. MiGEC version 1.2.6 was used for UMI-based consensus assembly, which corrected PCR and sequencing errors. MiXCR version 2.1.1 handled V(D)J alignment, clonotype assembly and CDR3 extraction. Gene usage, clonotype sharing and MAIT/NKT TCR abundance were normalised by analysing the top 1000, 10 000 and 20 000 clonotypes per sample. After downsampling to 27 000 UMIs, diversity was calculated as the inverse Simpson index using the vegan R package. Statistical testing used paired Mann-Whitney U tests on the discordant twin pairs and applied Benjamini-Hochberg correction for multiple testing. The reads went through TCRdb reprocessing, and each CDR3 protein sequence gets one entry with no DNA. TCRdb, rather than the study authors, made the V and J calls. This sample's table has entries for roughly 300,000 distinct CDR3 sequences. The ten largest account for 5% to 6% of the sample.

A roughly 2.7 ml peripheral blood sample was drawn into PAXgene tubes per donor and stored at -80°C. Without any T cell sorting, total RNA was extracted from whole blood using the PAXgene blood miRNA kit on an automated QIAcube. Peripheral blood from monozygotic twin pairs, either concordant or discordant for inflammatory bowel disease, underwent deep TCRalpha and TCRbeta repertoire profiling that used unique molecular barcoding. For every twin pair, smoking habits were documented, and each individual was categorised as a current, former or never smoker. The sample taken for sequencing was blood. The source of this sequence is a human donor with ulcerative colitis or Crohn's disease, or a healthy co-twin of an affected twin (not recorded which). Here the chain combines TRBV6-5 and TRBJ2-5; TCRdb names TRBD1, which stays unverified in the absence of DNA. The CDR3 has the sequence CASSSTGTPGETQYF.